A single sample is the source of the 10 T cell receptor beta chains below, sequenced in a study of blood T cell repertoires in COVID-19. This table comes from immunoSEQ multiplex PCR, and its TCRdb copy is limited to in-frame clones, with some not included. The data show around 190,000 clones, with 75% to 85% seen just once and 9.5% to 12% held by the top ten. The sequenced sample was peripheral blood. The receptors originated from a woman aged 40 to 55 with COVID-19, enrolled during active disease.

The chain couples TRBV27 to TRBJ2-1; 7 bases fit TRBD2. Germline V CDR1 and CDR2: MNHEY, SMNVEV (reference sequence). V was clipped by 6 bases and J by 14 bases; unmatched bases: 13. This CDR3 contains 13 residues. The CDR3 is CASSRTRGYQEFF. For the CDR3, the DNA is TGTGCCAGCAGCAGGACTAGGGGTTATCAGGAGTTCTTC.

The chain carries TRBV11-2 and TRBJ2-3; 9 bases are a match to TRBD1. The V segment lost 6 bases and the J segment 4 bases; nucleotides outside the gene matches: 14. Germline V gene lookup returns CDR1 SGHAT and CDR2 FQNNGV. The CDR3 runs 17 residues. Written as DNA, the CDR3 is TGTGCCAGCAGTCCAACCTTTGAGGGACAGGGATCAGATACGCAGTATTTT. Translating gives CASSPTFEGQGSDTQYF.

V is TRBV15 and J is TRBJ2-7, with 11 bases matching TRBD1. V shed 5 bases and J 4 bases; nucleotides not matched to a gene: 4. The CDR3 spans 14 residues. Germline CDR1 is LNHNV and CDR2 is YYDKDF (reference sequence). The CDR3 DNA is TGTGCCACCAGCGGCGGACAGGGGGCTTACGAGCAGTACTTC. This encodes CATSGGQGAYEQYF.

This chain links TRBV3-1 (or the pseudogene TRBV3-2) with TRBJ1-2; D is perhaps TRBD1 (5 bases). The V end lost 4 bases, the J end lost 4 bases, and 7 bases lay between the germline ends. Per the germline V gene, CDR1 is LGHDT and CDR2 is YNNKEL (reference sequence). The CDR3 runs to 12 residues. The CDR3: CASSLGAYGYTF. The CDR3 nucleotides read TGTGCCAGCAGCCTAGGGGCCTATGGCTACACCTTC.

This chain joins TRBV11-2 and TRBJ1-2; 11 bases are shared with TRBD1. Trimming at V came to 4 bases and at J to 2 bases, leaving 6 bases not matched to a gene. Germline V CDR1 and CDR2: SGHAT, FQNNGV. This CDR3 region has 16 residues. CDR3 region: CASSSGTGGTNYGYTF. The CDR3 DNA reads as TGTGCCAGCAGCTCCGGGACAGGGGGTACGAACTATGGCTACACCTTC.

This clone was observed a single time. The chain has TRBV19 and TRBJ2-7; 10 bases align to TRBD2. CDR3 size: 16 residues. Trimming at V came to 3 bases and at J to 4 bases, leaving 9 bases not matched to a gene. Germline CDR1 and CDR2: LNHDA and SQIVND (reference sequence). CDR3 bases: TGTGCCAGTAGTATGCATGCTAGGACTAGCGGATACGAGCAGTACTTC. Translation gives CASSMHARTSGYEQYF.

This clone is a singleton in its sample. This rearrangement joins TRBV12-3 or TRBV12-4 to TRBJ1-2; TRBD1 might be the D (6 bases). The V gene lost 5 bases and the J gene lost 4 bases, with 11 bases spanning the gap. The CDR3 runs to 13 residues. The CDR3 reads CASSRTEVYGYTF. In nucleotides, the CDR3 is TGTGCCAGCAGTCGGACAGAGGTCTATGGCTACACCTTC.

The V gene is TRBV2, the J gene TRBJ2-4, with 8 positions matching TRBD1. V trimming: 1 base; J trimming: 9 bases; junction bases outside the gene matches: 8. Germline V lookup: CDR1 SNHLY, CDR2 FYNNEI. The CDR3 extends over 15 amino acids. Here the CDR3 DNA reads TGTGCCAGCAGTGAAGGAGGGACAGGCACAGGCATTCAGTACTTC. This sequence encodes CASSEGGTGTGIQYF. Full variable domain (remainder filled in from reference TRBV2 and TRBJ2-4): EPEVTQTPSHQVTQMGQEVILRCVPISNHLYFYWYRQILGQKVEFLVSFYNNEISEKSEIFDDQFSVERPDGSNFTLKIRSTKLEDSAMYFCASSEGGTGTGIQYFGAGTRLSVL.

The V call is TRBV6-7, the J call TRBJ1-5; D might be TRBD1 (6 bases). TRBV6-7 is noted as an ORF with a role that remains uncertain. The CDR3 is 15 residues long. V was clipped by 6 bases and J by 3 bases, with 15 bases between them. The CDR3 bases are TGTGCCAGCAGCACAATAACAGGGTCCAATCAGCCCCAGCATTTT. Translated: CASSTITGSNQPQHF.

Concerning this clone: The junction shows a germline mismatch at one end, possibly a read error. The chain recombines TRBV7-3 with TRBJ1-5; 9 bases agree with TRBD1. The CDR3 consists of 20 residues. The germline gives CDR1 SGHTA, CDR2 FQGTGA. In DNA form, the CDR3 reads TGTGCCAGCAGCCGCCGGGCGCCAGGACAGGGGATACCCACTTCTGAGCGGATACTATTT. This sequence encodes CASSRRAPGQGIPTSERILF.